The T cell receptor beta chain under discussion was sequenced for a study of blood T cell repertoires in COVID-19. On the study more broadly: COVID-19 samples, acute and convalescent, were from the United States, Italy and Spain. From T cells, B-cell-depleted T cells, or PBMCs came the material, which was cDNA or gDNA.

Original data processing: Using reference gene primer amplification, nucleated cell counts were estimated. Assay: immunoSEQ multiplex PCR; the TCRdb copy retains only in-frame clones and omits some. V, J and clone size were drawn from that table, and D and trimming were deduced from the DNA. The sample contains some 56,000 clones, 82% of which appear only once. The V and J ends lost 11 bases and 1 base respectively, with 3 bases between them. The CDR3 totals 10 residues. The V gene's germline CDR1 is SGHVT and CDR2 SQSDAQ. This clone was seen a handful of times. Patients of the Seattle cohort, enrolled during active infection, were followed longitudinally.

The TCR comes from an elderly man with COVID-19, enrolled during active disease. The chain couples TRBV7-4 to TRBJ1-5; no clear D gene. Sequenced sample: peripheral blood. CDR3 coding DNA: TGTGCCGCGAGCAATCAGCCCCAGCATTTT. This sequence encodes CAASNQPQHF.